This T cell receptor (beta chain) was identified in a study of T cells in Graves' hyperthyroidism and ophthalmopathy. The wider study: Peripheral blood was obtained at initial diagnosis, preceding any treatment. Overall study results and limits: Blood samples included most of the expanded thyroid clonotypes exceeding 0.001.

Every diagnosis used clinical symptoms, serum thyroxine and TRAb, thyroid ultrasound and orbital computed tomography. Germline values: CDR1 SGHTA, CDR2 FQGNSA. This CDR3 is built from 15 residues. The ends were cut back, 2 bases at V and 5 bases at J, with 13 bases in the middle. RNA transcripts served as the template for amplifying TCR beta CDR3 regions. The HTBI primer set was used in a first-round RT-PCR of the TCR CDR3. In TCRdb, the multiplex PCR reads were re-called with MiXCR into one record per CDR3 protein. Of roughly 350,000 distinct CDR3 sequences in the sample, approximately 15% were seen once. As for this clonotype: Its antigen remains unknown.

This receptor was obtained from a woman in her thirties with Graves' hyperthyroidism. The genes are TRBV7-2 and TRBJ1-5; no reliable D call. Sequencing was carried out using blood. CDR3 nucleotide sequence: TGTGCCAGCAGCTTAACTTTGTCCGGGGATCAGCCCCAGCATTTT. Translating it yields CASSLTLSGDQPQHF.